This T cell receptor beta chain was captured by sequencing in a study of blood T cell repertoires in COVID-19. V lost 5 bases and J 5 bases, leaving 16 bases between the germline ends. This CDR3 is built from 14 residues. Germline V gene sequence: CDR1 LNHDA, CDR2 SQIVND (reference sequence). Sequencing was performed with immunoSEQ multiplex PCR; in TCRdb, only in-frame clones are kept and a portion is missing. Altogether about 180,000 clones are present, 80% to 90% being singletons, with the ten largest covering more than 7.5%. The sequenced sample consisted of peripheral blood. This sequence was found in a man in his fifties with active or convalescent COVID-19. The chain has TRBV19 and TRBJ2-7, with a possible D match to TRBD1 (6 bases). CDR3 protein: CASSLGTITDEQYF. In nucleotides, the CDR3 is TGTGCCAGTAGTTTAGGGACAATTACCGACGAGCAGTACTTC. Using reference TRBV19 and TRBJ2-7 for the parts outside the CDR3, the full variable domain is DGGITQSPKYLFRKEGQNVTLSCEQNLNHDAMYWYRQDPGQGLRLIYYSQIVNDFQKGDIAEGYSVSREKKESFPLTVTSAQKNPTAFYLCASSLGTITDEQYFGPGTRLTVT.